This T cell receptor (beta chain) was identified in a study of vaccination and CD4 T cells after COVID-19. Study information: Overlapping SARS-CoV-2, HCoV-NL63, HCoV-OC43 and HCoV-229E spike peptides were used to stimulate cells. Study-level results: Reactive clone data from convalescent patients indicated a median of approximately 90% appearing only post-vaccination.

Sequenced with the Oncomine TCR Beta short-read assay was DNA taken from cultured CD4+ T cells. MiXCR, applied by TCRdb to the PCR reads, yields one record per CDR3 protein. Of some 14,000 distinct CDR3 sequences listed, around 40% were seen once; the top ten hold 10%. There are a few counts of this clonotype. Its antigen is not known. Treatment described: roughly 10-day PBMC culture with coronavirus spike peptide pools or control peptides (ViraFEST assay). Positive PCR dates ranged from March to December 2020; these dates predated US Alpha, Beta and Delta variants. The receptor's source is a human donor who had recovered from COVID-19. Material: CD4+ T cells from blood, cultured in vitro.

Here the CDR3 reads CSARGGLDEQFF. CDR3 coding DNA: TGCAGTGCCCGAGGGGGTCTAGATGAGCAGTTCTTC. The chain recombines TRBV20-1 with TRBJ2-1, with D possibly being TRBD1 (6 bases). The CDR3 totals 12 residues. Trimming pared 6 bases from V and 8 bases from J, leaving 14 bases between. Germline V gives CDR1 DFQATT, CDR2 SNEGSKA (reference sequence).